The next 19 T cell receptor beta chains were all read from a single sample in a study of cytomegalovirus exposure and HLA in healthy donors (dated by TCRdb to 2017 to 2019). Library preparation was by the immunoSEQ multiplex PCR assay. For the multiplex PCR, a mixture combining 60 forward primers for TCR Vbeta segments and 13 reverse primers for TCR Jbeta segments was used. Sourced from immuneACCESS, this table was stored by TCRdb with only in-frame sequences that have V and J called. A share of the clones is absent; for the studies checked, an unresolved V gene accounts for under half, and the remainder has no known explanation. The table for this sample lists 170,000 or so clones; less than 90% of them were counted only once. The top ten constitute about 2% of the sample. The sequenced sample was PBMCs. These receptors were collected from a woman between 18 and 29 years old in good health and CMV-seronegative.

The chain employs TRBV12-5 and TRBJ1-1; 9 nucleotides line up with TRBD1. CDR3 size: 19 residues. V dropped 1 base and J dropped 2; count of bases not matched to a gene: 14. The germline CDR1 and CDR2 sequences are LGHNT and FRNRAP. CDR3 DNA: TGTGCTAGTGGTTTGGGCCCCAGACAGGGGGGAGACCATAACACTGAAGCTTTCTTT. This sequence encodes CASGLGPRQGGDHNTEAFF.

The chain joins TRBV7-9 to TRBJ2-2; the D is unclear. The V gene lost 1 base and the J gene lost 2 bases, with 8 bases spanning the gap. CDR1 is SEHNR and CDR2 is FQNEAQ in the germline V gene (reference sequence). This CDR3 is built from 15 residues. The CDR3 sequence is CASSLGTVNTGELFF. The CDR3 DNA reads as TGTGCCAGCAGCTTAGGAACAGTTAACACCGGGGAGCTGTTTTTT.

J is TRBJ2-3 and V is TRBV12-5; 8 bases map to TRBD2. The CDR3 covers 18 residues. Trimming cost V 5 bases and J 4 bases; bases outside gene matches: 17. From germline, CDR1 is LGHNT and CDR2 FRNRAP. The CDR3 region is CASGLGYDPGGRSDTQYF. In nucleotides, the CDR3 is TGTGCTAGTGGTCTCGGCTATGACCCGGGAGGGCGTTCAGATACGCAGTATTTT.

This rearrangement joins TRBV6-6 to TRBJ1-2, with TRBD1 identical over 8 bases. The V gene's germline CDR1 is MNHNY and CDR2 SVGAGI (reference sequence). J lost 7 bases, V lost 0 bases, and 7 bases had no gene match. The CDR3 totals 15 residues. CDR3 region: CASSYSTQGAFGYTF. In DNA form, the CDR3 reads TGTGCCAGCAGTTACTCTACCCAGGGGGCGTTTGGCTACACCTTC.

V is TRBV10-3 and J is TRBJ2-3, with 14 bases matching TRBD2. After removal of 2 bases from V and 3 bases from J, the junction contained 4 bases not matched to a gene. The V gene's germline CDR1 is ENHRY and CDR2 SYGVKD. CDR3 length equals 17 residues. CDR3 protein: CAISEGLAGGGTDTQYF. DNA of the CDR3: TGTGCCATCAGTGAGGGACTAGCGGGAGGAGGAACAGATACGCAGTATTTT.

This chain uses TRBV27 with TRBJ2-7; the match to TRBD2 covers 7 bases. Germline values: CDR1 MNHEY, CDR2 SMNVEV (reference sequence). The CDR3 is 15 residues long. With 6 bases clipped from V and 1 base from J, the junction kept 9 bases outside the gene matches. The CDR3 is CASSSVAGVSYEQYF. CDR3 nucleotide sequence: TGTGCCAGCAGCTCTGTGGCGGGGGTTTCCTACGAGCAGTACTTC.

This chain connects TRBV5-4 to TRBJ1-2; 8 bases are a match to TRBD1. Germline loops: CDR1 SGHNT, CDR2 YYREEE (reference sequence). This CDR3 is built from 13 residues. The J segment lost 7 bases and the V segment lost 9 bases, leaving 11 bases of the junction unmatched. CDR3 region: CATRTGLKSGYTF. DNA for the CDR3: TGTGCCACTCGGACAGGGCTTAAGTCTGGCTACACCTTC.

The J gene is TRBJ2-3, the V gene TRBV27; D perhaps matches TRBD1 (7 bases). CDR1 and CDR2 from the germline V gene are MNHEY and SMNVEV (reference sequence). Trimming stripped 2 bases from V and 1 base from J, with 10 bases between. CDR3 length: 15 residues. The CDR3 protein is CASSLGGGGTDTQYF. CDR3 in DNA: TGTGCCAGCAGTTTAGGAGGGGGCGGCACAGATACGCAGTATTTT.

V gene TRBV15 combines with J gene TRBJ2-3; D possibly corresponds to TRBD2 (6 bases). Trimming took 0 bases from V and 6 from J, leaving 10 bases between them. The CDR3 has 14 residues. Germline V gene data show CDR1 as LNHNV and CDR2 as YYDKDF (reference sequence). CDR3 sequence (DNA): TGTGCCACCAGCAGAGAGGGCGGGACCGATACGCAGTATTTT. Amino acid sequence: CATSREGGTDTQYF. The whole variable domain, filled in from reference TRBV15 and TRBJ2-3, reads DAMVIQNPRYQVTQFGKPVTLSCSQTLNHNVMYWYQQKSSQAPKLLFHYYDKDFNNEADTPDNFQSRRPNTSFCFLDIRSPGLGDTAMYLCATSREGGTDTQYFGPGTRLTVL.

The CDR3 DNA reads as TGTGCCAGCAGCGAGCAACGAGCGGGCCAGCAGTACTTC. Its translation is CASSEQRAGQQYF. The rearrangement links TRBV9 to TRBJ2-7; maybe TRBD2 (6 bases). The germline gives CDR1 SGDLS, CDR2 YYNGEE. V was trimmed by 3 bases and J by 8 bases, leaving 15 bases between them. The CDR3 length is 13 residues.

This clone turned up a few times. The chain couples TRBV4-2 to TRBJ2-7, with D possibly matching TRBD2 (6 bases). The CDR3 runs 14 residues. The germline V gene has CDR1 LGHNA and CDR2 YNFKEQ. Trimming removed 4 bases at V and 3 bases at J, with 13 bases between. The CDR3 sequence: CASSPSGLSYEQYF. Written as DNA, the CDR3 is TGTGCCAGCAGCCCGTCTGGACTAAGCTACGAGCAGTACTTC.

The CDR3, as DNA: TGTGCCAGCTCAGTGGGACTCGGCACAGATACGCAGTATTTT. It codes for CASSVGLGTDTQYF. The chain is built from TRBV18 and TRBJ2-3; D may be TRBD2 (6 bases). The V end lost 5 bases, the J end lost 1 base, and 10 bases lay between the germline ends. The germline V gene encodes CDR1 KGHSH and CDR2 LQKENI. The CDR3 totals 14 residues.

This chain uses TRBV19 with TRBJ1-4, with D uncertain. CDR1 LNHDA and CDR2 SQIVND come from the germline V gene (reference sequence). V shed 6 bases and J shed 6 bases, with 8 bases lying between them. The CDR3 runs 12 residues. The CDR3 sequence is CASRTGDEKLFF. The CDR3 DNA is TGTGCCAGTAGAACCGGGGATGAAAAACTGTTTTTT.

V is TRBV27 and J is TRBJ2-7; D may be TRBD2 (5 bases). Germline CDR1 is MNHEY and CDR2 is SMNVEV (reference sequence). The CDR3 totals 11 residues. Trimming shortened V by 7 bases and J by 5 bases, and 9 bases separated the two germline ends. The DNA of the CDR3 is TGTGCCAGCATACGGGGAAACGAGCAGTACTTC. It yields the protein CASIRGNEQYF.

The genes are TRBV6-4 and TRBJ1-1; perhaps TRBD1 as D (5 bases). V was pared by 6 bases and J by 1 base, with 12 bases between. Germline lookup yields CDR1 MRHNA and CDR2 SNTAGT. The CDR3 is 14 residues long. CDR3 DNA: TGTGCCAGCAGCGTAAGACAGAGGAACACTGAAGCTTTCTTT. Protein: CASSVRQRNTEAFF.

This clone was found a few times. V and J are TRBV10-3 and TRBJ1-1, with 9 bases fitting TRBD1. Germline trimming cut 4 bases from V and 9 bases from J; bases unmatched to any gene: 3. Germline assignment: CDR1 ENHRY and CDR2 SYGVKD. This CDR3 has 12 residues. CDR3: CAISGDRGKAFF. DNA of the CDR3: TGTGCCATCAGTGGAGACAGGGGGAAAGCTTTCTTT.

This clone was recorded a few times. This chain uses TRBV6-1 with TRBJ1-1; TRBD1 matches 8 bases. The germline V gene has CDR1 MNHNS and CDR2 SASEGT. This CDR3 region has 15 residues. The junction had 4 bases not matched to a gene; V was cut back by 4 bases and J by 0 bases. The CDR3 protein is CASSVGQGLNTEAFF. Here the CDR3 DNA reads TGTGCCAGCAGTGTAGGACAGGGTCTGAACACTGAAGCTTTCTTT.

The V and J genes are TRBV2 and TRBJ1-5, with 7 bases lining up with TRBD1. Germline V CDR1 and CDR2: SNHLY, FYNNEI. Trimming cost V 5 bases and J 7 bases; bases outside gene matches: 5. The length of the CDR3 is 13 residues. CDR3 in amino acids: CASSSDRDQPQHF. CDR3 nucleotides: TGTGCCAGCAGTTCCGACAGGGACCAGCCCCAGCATTTT.

In DNA, the CDR3 is TGTGCCAGCAGCTCCAAGGCGGGACTACCGAATTACGAGCAGTACTTC. Residues: CASSSKAGLPNYEQYF. The rearrangement uses TRBV9 and TRBJ2-7; 7 bases fit TRBD2. Germline CDR1 SGDLS, CDR2 YYNGEE. CDR3 length: 16 residues. Trimming took 4 bases from V and 4 from J; bases not matched to a gene: 14.